This record looks at one T cell receptor beta chain sequence and its context. The target antigen is unknown. This record comes from a study of molecular identifiers for immune sequencing clone quantification. Points from the study as a whole: In cases of identical TCR molecules sharing a barcode, highly expanded clone sizes could be underestimated. Reports indicate spiked Jurkat TCR RNA from one cell could be found among around 970,000 naive cells.

Germline V lookup: CDR1 DFQATT, CDR2 SNEGSKA (reference sequence). This CDR3 is 13 amino acids long. The authors built bulk TCR libraries by previously described methods with listed TCR primers. One entry per CDR3 protein results from TCRdb running MiXCR on the PCR reads. Of under 350,000 distinct CDR3 sequences in the sample, roughly 24% are singletons; the top ten hold around 0.74%. Naive CD8 T cells, phenotype CD8+CD4-CCR7+CD45RA+, were sorted. This TCR derives from a human donor in good health. Some libraries in this study had Jurkat cell RNA spiked in. Sequencing input: naive CD8+ T cells from blood, with Jurkat cell RNA spiked in. Described subset: FACS-sorted CD8+CD4-CCR7+CD45RA+ naive T cells. The gene calls are TRBV20-1 and TRBJ1-6; D not resolved. The CDR3 nucleotides read TGCAGAGCCCTAGGGCAAGGGAATTCACCCCTCCACTTT. Residues: CRALGQGNSPLHF.